Listed below are T cell receptor beta chains from one sample, sequenced in a study of blood T cell repertoires in COVID-19. TCRdb's table, derived via immunoSEQ multiplex PCR, lists solely in-frame clones and lacks some. Of fewer than 500,000 clones listed, roughly 86% are singletons. Sequencing was carried out using PBMCs or T cells enriched from blood (not recorded which). The source of these receptors is a man younger than 45 who had recovered from COVID-19. CDR3s include the opening cysteine and the closing phenylalanine or tryptophan. D genes are given only for firm matches. For some rows the clone size is stated as once, few or many, or as a class when expanded; others skip it.

v_call: TRBV6-5; clone_size: -; j_call: TRBJ1-1; d_call: -; cdr3_nt: TGTGCCAGCAGTTACTCGCGCGACACTGAAGCTTTCTTT; cdr3_aa: CASSYSRDTEAFF
v_call: TRBV14; clone_size: once; j_call: TRBJ2-3; d_call: TRBD2; cdr3_nt: TGTGCCAGCAGCCAAATGGGGAGGGAAGCCACAGATACGCAGTATTTT; cdr3_aa: CASSQMGREATDTQYF
v_call: TRBV19; clone_size: -; j_call: TRBJ1-5; d_call: TRBD1; cdr3_nt: TGTGCCAGTAGTATATGGGACAGAGCCAATCAGCCCCAGCATTTT; cdr3_aa: CASSIWDRANQPQHF
v_call: TRBV19; clone_size: -; j_call: TRBJ2-1; d_call: TRBD1; cdr3_nt: TGTGCCAGTAGTAATGCCCCGGGACAGTCCTACAATGAGCAGTTCTTC; cdr3_aa: CASSNAPGQSYNEQFF
v_call: TRBV7-9; clone_size: -; j_call: TRBJ2-5; d_call: TRBD1; cdr3_nt: TGTGCCAGCAGCCCCGGACAGGGGGGGAAGACCCAGTACTTC; cdr3_aa: CASSPGQGGKTQYF
v_call: TRBV10-1; clone_size: -; j_call: TRBJ2-2; d_call: -; cdr3_nt: TGCGCCAGCAGTGAGGCCGGTGGGGAGCTGTTTTTT; cdr3_aa: CASSEAGGELFF
v_call: TRBV15; clone_size: -; j_call: TRBJ1-3; d_call: -; cdr3_nt: TGTGCCACCAGCTCCCCCACATCTGGAAACACCATATATTTT; cdr3_aa: CATSSPTSGNTIYF
v_call: TRBV5-4; clone_size: -; j_call: TRBJ2-3; d_call: -; cdr3_nt: TGTGCCAGCAGCTTGGGGCGCGCGGCTCACACAGATACGCAGTATTTT; cdr3_aa: CASSLGRAAHTDTQYF
v_call: TRBV4-2; clone_size: -; j_call: TRBJ1-2; d_call: TRBD1; cdr3_nt: TGTGCCAGCAGCCAGTCGGACAGGCCCGAATTCTATGGCTACACCTTC; cdr3_aa: CASSQSDRPEFYGYTF
v_call: TRBV5-5; clone_size: -; j_call: TRBJ1-4; d_call: TRBD1; cdr3_nt: TGTGCCAGCAGTAAGACAGGGGGATTGGAAAAACTGTTTTTT; cdr3_aa: CASSKTGGLEKLFF
v_call: TRBV5-1; clone_size: -; j_call: TRBJ1-1; d_call: -; cdr3_nt: TGCGCCAGCAGTTATTCAGGTTGGAACACTGAAGCTTTCTTT; cdr3_aa: CASSYSGWNTEAFF
v_call: TRBV4-1; clone_size: -; j_call: TRBJ1-2; d_call: TRBD1; cdr3_nt: TGCGCCAGCAGCCAAGTATCGGACAGGGGGCAAGGAGGCTACACCTTC; cdr3_aa: CASSQVSDRGQGGYTF
v_call: TRBV3-1/TRBV3-2; clone_size: -; j_call: TRBJ1-5; d_call: -; cdr3_nt: TGTGCCAGCAGCGGATCAACAGGCAATCAGCCCCAGCATTTT; cdr3_aa: CASSGSTGNQPQHF
v_call: TRBV27; clone_size: -; j_call: TRBJ2-7; d_call: TRBD1; cdr3_nt: TGTGCCAGCAGTTTGGGGACAGCCAACTACGAGCAGTACTTC; cdr3_aa: CASSLGTANYEQYF
v_call: TRBV6-4; clone_size: -; j_call: TRBJ2-1; d_call: -; cdr3_nt: TGTGCCAGCAGTGACCTAGGTAATGAGCAGTTCTTC; cdr3_aa: CASSDLGNEQFF
v_call: TRBV4-1; clone_size: once; j_call: TRBJ2-7; d_call: TRBD1; cdr3_nt: TGCGCCAGCAGCCAAGAGCCAGCCGGGACAGGGGCTCAGCAGTACTTC; cdr3_aa: CASSQEPAGTGAQQYF
v_call: TRBV7-3; clone_size: -; j_call: TRBJ2-5; d_call: TRBD2; cdr3_nt: TGTGCCAGCAGCTTAGAGCGGGGCGAGACCCAGTACTTC; cdr3_aa: CASSLERGETQYF
v_call: TRBV5-6; clone_size: -; j_call: TRBJ2-1; d_call: -; cdr3_nt: TGTGCCAGCAGCATTAGGAGCTCCTACAATGAGCAGTTCTTC; cdr3_aa: CASSIRSSYNEQFF
v_call: TRBV19; clone_size: -; j_call: TRBJ1-2; d_call: TRBD1; cdr3_nt: TGTGCCAGTAGTATAATCGTCAGGGCAGGGGGCCATGGCTACACCTTC; cdr3_aa: CASSIIVRAGGHGYTF
v_call: TRBV29-1; clone_size: -; j_call: TRBJ1-4; d_call: -; cdr3_nt: TGCAGCGTTGGGGCTTTCGATAATGAAAAACTGTTTTTT; cdr3_aa: CSVGAFDNEKLFF
v_call: TRBV6-6; clone_size: -; j_call: TRBJ1-1; d_call: -; cdr3_nt: TGTGCCAGCAATAACGCGGAAATGTACACTGAAGCTTTCTTT; cdr3_aa: CASNNAEMYTEAFF
v_call: TRBV7-2; clone_size: -; j_call: TRBJ1-5; d_call: TRBD1; cdr3_nt: TGTGCCAGCAGCCGGGACAGTTGGGGCAATCAGCCCCAGCATTTT; cdr3_aa: CASSRDSWGNQPQHF
v_call: TRBV3-1/TRBV3-2; clone_size: -; j_call: TRBJ1-4; d_call: -; cdr3_nt: TGTGCCAGCAGCCACACAGGTTCGAATGAAAAACTGTTTTTT; cdr3_aa: CASSHTGSNEKLFF
v_call: TRBV15; clone_size: -; j_call: TRBJ2-2; d_call: -; cdr3_nt: TGTGCCACCAGCAGAGGGTTTGACACACCCAGCAACACCGGGGAGCTGTTTTTT; cdr3_aa: CATSRGFDTPSNTGELFF
v_call: TRBV15; clone_size: -; j_call: TRBJ1-2; d_call: -; cdr3_nt: TGTGCCACCAGCAGAGATTTGGGCGTCGGGAGTGATCGCTACACCTTC; cdr3_aa: CATSRDLGVGSDRYTF
v_call: TRBV19; clone_size: -; j_call: TRBJ1-5; d_call: -; cdr3_nt: TGTGCCAGCCAACAGGGAGGGAGCAATCAGCCCCAGCATTTT; cdr3_aa: CASQQGGSNQPQHF
v_call: TRBV19; clone_size: -; j_call: TRBJ1-2; d_call: -; cdr3_nt: TGTGCCAGTAGTCACGGGAGAAACTATGGCTACACCTTC; cdr3_aa: CASSHGRNYGYTF
v_call: TRBV28; clone_size: -; j_call: TRBJ1-6; d_call: TRBD1; cdr3_nt: TGTGCCAGCAGTTATCACAGGGGGAAAAATTCACCCCTCCACTTT; cdr3_aa: CASSYHRGKNSPLHF
v_call: TRBV6-1; clone_size: -; j_call: TRBJ2-3; d_call: TRBD2; cdr3_nt: TGTGCCAGCAGTGAAGCTGGCGGGGGGCCCCCCCCGGATACGCAGTATTTT; cdr3_aa: CASSEAGGGPPPDTQYF
v_call: TRBV7-7; clone_size: -; j_call: TRBJ1-5; d_call: TRBD1; cdr3_nt: TGTGCTAGCAGCTTAGACTACAGGGGATTTCAGCCCCAGCATTTT; cdr3_aa: CASSLDYRGFQPQHF
v_call: TRBV6-2/TRBV6-3; clone_size: -; j_call: TRBJ1-1; d_call: -; cdr3_nt: TGTGCCAGCAGCCCTCAACTGGGGGGGCGATGGACTGAAGCTTTCTTT; cdr3_aa: CASSPQLGGRWTEAFF
v_call: TRBV30; clone_size: -; j_call: TRBJ1-1; d_call: -; cdr3_nt: TGTGCTTCCCTCGGGGACACTGAAGCTTTCTTT; cdr3_aa: CASLGDTEAFF
v_call: TRBV6-5; clone_size: -; j_call: TRBJ1-5; d_call: -; cdr3_nt: TGTGCCAGCAGTTACTTAGGGGATCAGCCCCAGCATTTT; cdr3_aa: CASSYLGDQPQHF
v_call: TRBV5-1; clone_size: -; j_call: TRBJ1-6; d_call: -; cdr3_nt: TGCGCCAGCAGCCCCCTGAGGGGGAATAATAATTCACCCCTCCACTTT; cdr3_aa: CASSPLRGNNNSPLHF
v_call: TRBV5-4; clone_size: -; j_call: TRBJ2-4; d_call: -; cdr3_nt: TGTGCCAGCAGCTTGGGCACAGCGGGCATTCAGTACTTC; cdr3_aa: CASSLGTAGIQYF
v_call: TRBV19; clone_size: -; j_call: TRBJ1-2; d_call: -; cdr3_nt: TGTGCCAGTAGTCCCCGGGCAGGGGCCAACTATGGCTACACCTTC; cdr3_aa: CASSPRAGANYGYTF
v_call: TRBV6-1; clone_size: -; j_call: TRBJ1-2; d_call: -; cdr3_nt: TGTGCCAGCAGTGAATGGGGGACTGAAAATGGCTACACCTTC; cdr3_aa: CASSEWGTENGYTF
v_call: TRBV7-8; clone_size: -; j_call: TRBJ2-3; d_call: TRBD2; cdr3_nt: TGTGCCAGCAGCCTTAGGGGGAGCGGGGGCACGGATACGCAGTATTTT; cdr3_aa: CASSLRGSGGTDTQYF
v_call: TRBV7-9; clone_size: -; j_call: TRBJ1-5; d_call: -; cdr3_nt: TGTGCCAGCAGCCCAGGTGTCGACAATCAGCCCCAGCATTTT; cdr3_aa: CASSPGVDNQPQHF
v_call: TRBV10-3; clone_size: -; j_call: TRBJ2-2; d_call: -; cdr3_nt: TGTGCCATCAGTGTCAGCGCGAACACCGGGGAGCTGTTTTTT; cdr3_aa: CAISVSANTGELFF
v_call: TRBV9; clone_size: -; j_call: TRBJ1-3; d_call: -; cdr3_nt: TGTGCCAGCACCCCGGGCGGGCAACCCTCTGGAAACACCATATATTTT; cdr3_aa: CASTPGGQPSGNTIYF